This TCR beta chain derives from a study of OX40 agonist ivuxolimab in advanced cancers. General study results and limits: Normalized T-cell clonal expansion was also low in a subset of nonresponders. Expanded clones were, on average, more numerous in CD8+ T cells than in CD4+. Undetermined was the antigen specificity of the expanded peripheral T cells.

Trimming removed 10 bases from V and 4 bases from J, with 17 bases in between. CDR1 and CDR2 from the germline V gene are SNHLY and FYNNEI. The CDR3 length is 13 residues. Measured with immunoSEQ multiplex PCR; TCRdb has only the in-frame clones, and not every one. Here the sample spans about 19,000 clones, roughly 70% being singletons. As regards this clone: No antigen is known for it.

No patient had autoimmune disease or received systemic immunosuppression. The rearrangement uses TRBV2 and TRBJ2-7; tentatively, D is TRBD1 (5 bases). This TCR derives from an adult with an advanced solid tumor such as melanoma, head and neck, liver or kidney cancer. The sequences come from CD4+ or CD8+ T cells sorted from blood, collected in a trial of the OX40 agonist ivuxolimab. In DNA, the CDR3 is TGTGCCACCGCCGACAGTCAACCTTACGAGCAGTACTTC. It encodes CATADSQPYEQYF.